Below, one T cell receptor beta chain is given with its context. Its antigen is as yet unknown. Profiled with immunoSEQ multiplex PCR; TCRdb holds only in-frame clones, not every one. This sample carries 60,000 or so clones, over 75% of them seen once, and the ten largest clones take around 2.2%. The germline CDR1 and CDR2 sequences are MNHEY and SMNVEV (reference sequence). CDR3 length: 13 residues. Germline trimming cut 6 bases from V and 6 bases from J; bases unmatched to any gene: 6. These data belong to a study of cytomegalovirus exposure and HLA in healthy donors. Findings of the study overall: High sensitivity and specificity were reportedly achieved when the classifier diagnosed cytomegalovirus status. Cytomegalovirus association was assigned to about 150 TCR beta chains.

Sequencing used PBMCs. The chain couples TRBV27 to TRBJ1-2, with 8 nucleotides matching TRBD1. The clonotype was recovered from a woman aged 25 to 39 in good health and CMV-seronegative. CDR3 DNA: TGTGCCAGCAGACCGACAGGGGTAGATGGCTACACCTTC. Its protein is CASRPTGVDGYTF.